A single sample gave rise to the 24 T cell receptor beta chains below, sequenced in a study of regulatory T cells in long-lasting Graves disease. Time point of the sample: newly diagnosed GD, antithyroid drugs for less than 3 months. PBMCs provided the RNA from which the TCR library was made. Library construction for TCR beta used iRepertoire HTBI primers and Arm-PCR of CDR3 regions. TCRdb reprocessed the multiplex PCR reads with MiXCR, giving one entry per CDR3 protein. The sample lists about 350,000 distinct CDR3 sequences, about 16% seen once, with just over 20% in the top ten. This same sample was also part of a study on T cells in Graves' hyperthyroidism and ophthalmopathy.

The sequencing used peripheral blood mononuclear cells (PBMCs), collected at new diagnosis, from a patient treated with antithyroid drugs. The receptors derive from a young woman with Graves disease.

In this sample, this clonotype turned up a few times. The rearrangement links TRBV19 to TRBJ1-5; 8 bases map to TRBD1. Germline V gene data show CDR1 as LNHDA and CDR2 as SQIVND (reference sequence). V was clipped by 6 bases and J by 4 bases; unmatched bases: 8. The CDR3 has 15 amino acids. Here the CDR3 DNA reads TGTGCCAGTAGCCAGCCCCGACAGGGGAATCAGCCCCAGCATTTT. It codes for CASSQPRQGNQPQHF.

This clonotype was seen many times. The V and J genes are TRBV4-1 and TRBJ2-2; 7 positions match TRBD2. Germline V gene sequence: CDR1 MGHRA, CDR2 YSYEKL. The junction had 15 bases not matched to a gene; V was cut back by 6 bases and J by 2 bases. The CDR3 totals 18 residues. The CDR3 reads CASRIGLSGGTNTGELFF. The CDR3 DNA reads TGCGCCAGCAGAATCGGGCTCTCCGGGGGGACTAACACCGGGGAGCTGTTTTTT.

This clonotype was seen repeatedly, ten times or more. The chain recombines TRBV10-3 with TRBJ1-2, with D possibly TRBD1 on 6 matching bases. Between the trimmed V and J ends, which lost 5 bases and 6 bases, there was a span of 19 bases. Germline values: CDR1 ENHRY, CDR2 SYGVKD. The CDR3 loop spans 15 amino acids. The CDR3 sequence: CAISTGQRGVDGYTF. The CDR3 region has the DNA TGTGCCATCAGTACCGGACAGAGAGGGGTAGATGGCTACACCTTC.

The chain joins TRBV4-1 to TRBJ2-5; D is unclear. This CDR3 is 15 amino acids long. V shed 3 bases and J shed 1 base, with 12 bases lying between them. Germline CDR1 and CDR2: MGHRA and YSYEKL. DNA of the CDR3: TGCGCCAGCAGCCAGGTGATGCAGGTCCAAGAGACCCAGTACTTC. Residues: CASSQVMQVQETQYF.

In this sample, this clonotype turned up many times. The chain couples TRBV7-9 to TRBJ2-1, with TRBD2 identical over 10 bases. The CDR3 sequence is 16 residues long. V lost 4 bases to trimming and J lost 1 base; unmatched junction nucleotides: 4. The germline V gene has CDR1 SEHNR and CDR2 FQNEAQ (reference sequence). The CDR3 protein is CASSSRSGGSYNEQFF. DNA of the CDR3: TGTGCCAGCAGCTCTCGTAGCGGGGGGTCCTACAATGAGCAGTTCTTC.

Points on this clonotype: One end of the junction varies from germline; a read error may be responsible. Written as DNA, the CDR3 is TGTGCCAGCAGCTTAGATGGGACCGGGGAGCTGCTTTTT. As protein: CASSLDGTGELLF. J is TRBJ2-2 and V is TRBV11-3, with D perhaps being TRBD1 or TRBD2 (5 bases each). This CDR3 is 13 amino acids long. Germline assignment: CDR1 SGHNT and CDR2 YENEEA.

In this sample, this clonotype turned up many times. The CDR3 sequence: CASSPLGGQGNTEAFF. As DNA, the CDR3 is TGTGCCAGCTCACCACTAGGCGGACAGGGGAACACTGAAGCTTTCTTT. The chain recombines TRBV18 with TRBJ1-1; TRBD1 matches at 8 bases. The germline V gene has CDR1 KGHSH and CDR2 LQKENI. The CDR3 loop spans 16 amino acids. The junction had 5 bases not matched to a gene; V was cut back by 1 base and J by 1 base.

This clonotype was seen at least ten times. The V and J genes are TRBV4-2 and TRBJ2-2; 10 nucleotides agree with TRBD2. After removal of 1 base from V and 1 base from J, the junction contained 6 bases not matched to a gene. Germline loops: CDR1 LGHNA, CDR2 YNFKEQ. This CDR3 is built from 18 residues. The CDR3 DNA reads TGTGCCAGCAGCCAAGGATTAGCGGGGGGCCTGAACACCGGGGAGCTGTTTTTT. Amino acid sequence: CASSQGLAGGLNTGELFF.

This clonotype was counted a few times. V gene TRBV7-2 combines with J gene TRBJ1-6; no clear D gene. V lost 10 bases, J lost 5 bases, and 12 bases lay in between. Germline loops: CDR1 SGHTA, CDR2 FQGNSA. The CDR3 is 13 residues long. The CDR3 DNA is TGTGCCACAATAGGGCAGAATAATTCACCCCTCCACTTT. As protein: CATIGQNNSPLHF.

This clonotype was detected many times. This chain uses TRBV3-1 with TRBJ2-7; D gene ambiguous. CDR3 length equals 16 residues. The V end was cut by 4 bases, the J end by 2 bases, with 18 bases between. The germline CDR1 and CDR2 sequences are LGHDT and YNNKEL (reference sequence). The CDR3 sequence is CASSPWPTSHPYEQYF. CDR3 bases: TGTGCCAGCAGCCCATGGCCAACTTCCCACCCCTACGAGCAGTACTTC.

This clonotype appeared many times. The V and J genes are TRBV20-1 and TRBJ2-3; 12 bases align to TRBD2. J lost 7 bases, V lost 2 bases, and 7 bases had no gene match. Germline CDR1 reads DFQATT; CDR2 reads SNEGSKA (reference sequence). This CDR3 has 15 residues. The CDR3 here is CSARPGLAGPHTQYF. The CDR3 bases are TGCAGTGCTAGACCGGGACTAGCGGGCCCGCATACGCAGTATTTT.

This clonotype occurred a few times. The chain joins TRBV10-1 to TRBJ2-5; tentative D call: TRBD1 (5 bases). There are 14 residues in the CDR3. The V end was cut by 3 bases, the J end by 2 bases, with 10 bases between. Germline V gene sequence: CDR1 WNHNN, CDR2 SYGVQD (reference sequence). The CDR3 spells CASSDPGYQETQYF. The CDR3, as DNA: TGCGCCAGCAGTGATCCAGGGTATCAAGAGACCCAGTACTTC.

V and J are TRBV6-1 and TRBJ1-2; D is possibly TRBD1 (6 bases). Germline CDR1 and CDR2: MNHNS and SASEGT. Trimming left V 0 bases short and J 3 bases short, with 8 bases between. The CDR3 spans 14 residues. The CDR3 loop reads CASSEANRDYGYTF. The DNA of the CDR3 is TGTGCCAGCAGTGAAGCAAACAGGGACTATGGCTACACCTTC.

This clonotype has just a few counts. The chain employs TRBV7-8 and TRBJ1-1, with D uncertain. This CDR3 region has 19 residues. The ends were cut back, 1 base at V and 0 bases at J, with 21 bases in the middle. From germline, CDR1 is SGHVS and CDR2 FQNEAQ. The CDR3 DNA follows: TGTGCCAGCAGCTTAGTCCGGCCAGGCGAAGCCAATTTGAACACTGAAGCTTTCTTT. Translating it yields CASSLVRPGEANLNTEAFF.

This clonotype was seen at least ten times. This chain uses TRBV28 with TRBJ2-7; 15 nucleotides agree with TRBD2. Germline loops: CDR1 MDHEN, CDR2 SYDVKM. The CDR3 contains 16 residues. V gave up 4 bases and J gave up 6 bases; unmatched junction bases: 7. CDR3 bases: TGTGCCAGCAGTTGGGGACTAGCGGGGGGAAAGGTCGAGCAGTACTTC. Translating it yields CASSWGLAGGKVEQYF.

This clonotype came up a few times. The chain uses TRBV20-1 and TRBJ1-1; a weak D match, TRBD1 (5 bases). Germline V gene lookup returns CDR1 DFQATT and CDR2 SNEGSKA (reference sequence). CDR3 size: 15 residues. The V end was cut by 2 bases, the J end by 2 bases, with 15 bases between. DNA for the CDR3: TGCAGTGCTAGAAAAGTGGGGGGGGGAAACACTGAAGCTTTCTTT. Translated, it gives CSARKVGGGNTEAFF.

This clonotype was seen ten or more times. This chain links TRBV3-1 with TRBJ1-4; D remains unclear. The CDR3 contains 15 residues. V was pared by 1 base and J by 0 bases, with 6 bases between. Germline CDR1 is LGHDT and CDR2 is YNNKEL (reference sequence). The CDR3 sequence: CASSQGGTTNEKLFF. DNA for the CDR3: TGTGCCAGCAGCCAAGGAGGGACAACTAATGAAAAACTGTTTTTT.

This clonotype showed up just a few times. The rearrangement uses TRBV27 and TRBJ2-3; D is perhaps TRBD1 (5 bases). The CDR3 totals 15 residues. Trimming removed 0 bases from V and 2 bases from J, with 9 bases in between. Looked up from germline, CDR1 is MNHEY and CDR2 is SMNVEV (reference sequence). CDR3 sequence reads: CASSLSQGFTDTQYF. CDR3 coding DNA: TGTGCCAGCAGTTTATCTCAGGGTTTCACAGATACGCAGTATTTT.

This clonotype was counted at least ten times. The chain joins TRBV11-2 to TRBJ1-2; D uncertain. Germline V lookup: CDR1 SGHAT, CDR2 FQNNGV. Deletions cut 3 bases from V and 8 bases from J, with 7 bases between. The CDR3 is made up of 11 amino acids. DNA for the CDR3: TGTGCCAGCAGCTTGGGCGACGGCTACACCTTC. It translates to CASSLGDGYTF.

The chain links TRBV7-2 to TRBJ2-5; 9 bases are a match to TRBD1. V gave up 3 bases and J gave up 3 bases; unmatched junction bases: 11. Germline V gives CDR1 SGHTA, CDR2 FQGNSA. The CDR3 is 17 residues long. The CDR3 sequence is CASSFPQDRGWKETQYF. The CDR3 DNA reads TGTGCCAGCAGCTTCCCACAGGACAGGGGCTGGAAAGAGACCCAGTACTTC.

The rearrangement joins TRBV7-6 to TRBJ2-7, with TRBD1 matching over 7 bases. Germline assignment: CDR1 SGHVS and CDR2 FNYEAQ. J was trimmed by 0 bases and V by 5 bases; bases with no gene match: 7. This CDR3 is built from 15 residues. CDR3 sequence reads: CASSQWQGDSYEQYF. DNA of the CDR3: TGTGCCAGCAGCCAATGGCAGGGGGACTCCTACGAGCAGTACTTC. Full variable domain (rest looked up from reference TRBV7-6 and TRBJ2-7): GAGVSQSPRYKVTKRGQDVALRCDPISGHVSLYWYRQALGQGPEFLTYFNYEAQQDKSGLPNDRFSAERPEGSISTLTIQRTEQRDSAMYRCASSQWQGDSYEQYFGPGTRLTVT.

This clonotype turned up a few times. The rearrangement links TRBV30 to TRBJ1-5; D is possibly TRBD1 (6 bases). This CDR3 comprises 14 residues. Germline V gene lookup returns CDR1 GTSNPN and CDR2 SVGIG (reference sequence). The V gene lost 2 bases and the J gene lost 4 bases, with 12 bases spanning the gap. The CDR3 sequence is CAWSTDRINQPQHF. DNA of the CDR3: TGTGCCTGGAGTACCGACAGGATAAATCAGCCCCAGCATTTT.

The chain is built from TRBV29-1 and TRBJ2-5; D uncertain. This CDR3 has 10 amino acids. Germline CDR1 SQVTM, CDR2 ANQGSEA. The V and J ends lost 8 bases and 7 bases respectively, with 11 bases between them. CDR3 coding DNA: TGCAGCCTCCTATCGGGGACCCAGTACTTC. Translating it yields CSLLSGTQYF. Looking up the rest from reference TRBV29-1 and TRBJ2-5 gives the full variable domain: SAVISQKPSRDICQRGTSLTIQCQVDSQVTMMFWYRQQPGQSLTLIATANQGSEATYESGFVIDKFPISRPNLTFSTLTVSNMSPEDSSIYLCSLLSGTQYFGPGTRLLVL.

Details on this clonotype: A read error is possible here, since a much larger clone lies one base away. CDR3 protein: CSGREQLNTEAFF. The CDR3 DNA is TGCAGTGGGAGAGAGCAGCTGAACACTGAAGCTTTCTTT. The chain recombines TRBV20-1 with TRBJ1-1; D is unclear. V dropped 7 bases and J dropped 0 bases, with 12 bases sitting between them. The CDR3 has 13 amino acids. CDR1 DFQATT and CDR2 SNEGSKA come from the germline V gene (reference sequence).